The sequence of this TCR beta chain was determined in a study of blood T cell repertoires in COVID-19. On the study more broadly: Acute-phase and convalescent COVID-19 samples originated in the United States, Italy and Spain. Sources were T cells, B-cell-depleted T cells, or PBMCs; the material itself was cDNA or gDNA.

Profiled with immunoSEQ multiplex PCR; TCRdb holds only in-frame clones, not every one. The repertoire includes around 65,000 clones, around 77% of them detected once, and approximately 15% sits in the top ten. Sequencing was carried out using peripheral blood. This sequence was found in a man aged 55 to 69 with acute or convalescent COVID-19.

The CDR3 DNA reads as TGTGCCAGCAGCCCCTCCGGGGGGAGATCTAATGAAAAACTGTTTTTT. The encoded protein is CASSPSGGRSNEKLFF. V and J are TRBV4-2 and TRBJ1-4; possible D gene TRBD1, 5 bases. The CDR3 extends over 16 amino acids. V was cut by 4 bases and J by 3 bases, with 15 bases left in between. Per germline, CDR1 LGHNA and CDR2 YNFKEQ.